This T cell receptor beta chain was retrieved from a study of siplizumab effects on memory and regulatory T cells. Assaying covered about 10^5 TCR templates per sample. TCRdb's copy holds only in-frame clones and misses some; the assay was immunoSEQ multiplex PCR. The profile shows 75,000 to 100,000 clones, 85% to 95% of them singletons. With regard to this clone: Antigen unknown.

Notes on the study in general: A mean of approximately 70% of mappable alloreactive CD4+ clones were Treg-derived with siplizumab, compared with more than 25% in controls. Alloreactive sequences traceable to unstimulated CD4+ memory cells were significantly reduced by siplizumab.

The CDR3 spans 14 residues. Trimming removed 1 base at V and 4 bases at J, with 10 bases between. CDR1 is MNHEY and CDR2 is SVGAGI in the germline V gene. The sequencing input was non-Treg CD4+ T cells sorted from blood. The receptor was derived from a human donor in good health. This sequence joins TRBV6-5 and TRBJ1-1, with a possible D match to TRBD1 (5 bases). CDR3 nucleotides: TGTGCCAGCAGTTACTATGGGGGAATCACTGAAGCTTTCTTT. Its protein is CASSYYGGITEAFF.